Below, 20 T cell receptor beta chains from the same sample are listed, as sequenced in a study of spatial heterogeneity in lung cancer. Each CDR3 protein is one row after TCRdb ran MiXCR on the 5' RACE reads. The sample holds 6,900 or so distinct CDR3 sequences, roughly 3.9% seen once. Time point noted: sample taken at primary tumor resection. From tumor, nontumor lung or frozen PBMC, whole RNA was taken unsorted for sequencing. The material was normal lung tissue next to the tumor, obtained at surgery. The receptors were sampled from a female donor with early-stage non-small cell lung cancer.

Ten or more counts support this clonotype. The V gene is TRBV6-1, the J gene TRBJ1-2; possible D gene TRBD1, 6 bases. The CDR3 length is 14 residues. Trimming removed 8 bases from V and 1 base from J, with 14 bases in between. Germline assignment: CDR1 MNHNS and CDR2 SASEGT. The DNA for the CDR3 is TGTGCCAGCGTCGGGGGGCGCGGTAACTATGGCTACACCTTC. As protein: CASVGGRGNYGYTF.

Sample share makes this clonotype medium-sized. The rearrangement links TRBV7-2 to TRBJ2-5; the D gene is possibly TRBD2 (5 bases). Looked up from germline, CDR1 is SGHTA and CDR2 is FQGNSA. This CDR3 is 13 amino acids long. V lost 5 bases and J 4 bases, leaving 11 bases between the germline ends. CDR3 sequence reads: CASSAGIRETQYF. CDR3 sequence (DNA): TGTGCCAGCAGCGCCGGGATCAGAGAGACCCAGTACTTC.

This clonotype was counted at least ten times. This sequence joins TRBV27 and TRBJ1-5; no definite D call. Germline assignment: CDR1 MNHEY and CDR2 SMNVEV (reference sequence). The length of the CDR3 is 15 residues. V lost 4 bases and J lost 0, with 10 bases in between. CDR3 sequence: CASSWRGNSNQPQHF. The CDR3 coding sequence is TGTGCCAGCAGTTGGCGAGGAAATAGCAATCAGCCCCAGCATTTT.

This clonotype is deemed medium-sized (0.01 to 0.1%). The chain recombines TRBV6-1 with TRBJ1-6; tentative D call: TRBD1 (5 bases). Trimming took 2 bases from V and 7 from J, leaving 21 bases between them. In germline, CDR1 is MNHNS, CDR2 SASEGT. This CDR3 has 18 residues. DNA of the CDR3: TGTGCCAGCAGTGAAAGACCTAAGGGCCCCGGGGCCAATTCACCCCTCCACTTT. Translation: CASSERPKGPGANSPLHF.

This clonotype was observed many times. V usage is TRBV4-2 and J usage is TRBJ2-1; D remains ambiguous. The CDR3 length is 15 residues. V shed 0 bases and J shed 2 bases, with 8 bases lying between them. Germline V gene sequence: CDR1 LGHNA, CDR2 YNFKEQ. CDR3 loop: CASSQEQDPYNEQFF. The DNA for the CDR3 is TGTGCCAGCAGCCAAGAGCAGGACCCCTACAATGAGCAGTTCTTC.

A note on this clonotype: This sequence may be a read error, since a much larger clone differs from it by one base. The CDR3 ends on some other residue instead of the conserved phenylalanine or tryptophan, so this is likely a read error. The chain joins TRBV30 to TRBJ2-4, with 9 positions matching TRBD2. Germline V gene sequence: CDR1 GTSNPN, CDR2 SVGIG (reference sequence). The CDR3 is made up of 16 amino acids. The J segment lost 8 bases and the V segment lost 3 bases, leaving 14 bases of the junction unmatched. The CDR3 is CAWRGEVAGAWDIQYS. The CDR3 DNA reads as TGTGCCTGGAGGGGAGAAGTAGCGGGGGCGTGGGACATTCAGTACTCC.

This clonotype is medium-sized within its sample. V is TRBV12-3 or TRBV12-4 and J is TRBJ2-1, with 13 bases aligning to TRBD2. The CDR3 has 16 residues. V lost 5 bases and J lost 4; bases outside the gene matches: 5. The CDR3 here is CASSRRTSGRYNEQFF. In DNA form, the CDR3 reads TGTGCCAGCAGTCGACGGACTAGCGGGAGATACAATGAGCAGTTCTTC.

Within the sample, this clonotype is medium-sized. The chain recombines TRBV30 with TRBJ2-2, with TRBD1 matching 7 bases. The germline gives CDR1 GTSNPN, CDR2 SVGIG (reference sequence). This CDR3 has 14 amino acids. With 5 bases clipped from V and 0 bases from J, the junction kept 3 bases outside the gene matches. The CDR3 region is CAWGQDPNTGELFF. The CDR3 region has the DNA TGTGCCTGGGGACAGGACCCGAACACCGGGGAGCTGTTTTTT.

This clonotype is deemed medium-sized. The CDR3 spells CASSQGGANEKLFF. In DNA form, the CDR3 reads TGCGCCAGCAGCCAAGGAGGGGCTAATGAAAAACTGTTTTTT. This rearrangement joins TRBV4-3 to TRBJ1-4; the D gene is possibly TRBD1 (5 bases). Germline lookup yields CDR1 LGHNA and CDR2 YSLEER. The V gene lost 1 base and the J gene lost 3 bases, with 6 bases spanning the gap. The CDR3 runs to 14 residues.

This clonotype is medium-sized (0.01 to 0.1%) by share. The chain combines TRBV28 with TRBJ2-7; TRBD1 aligns across 8 bases. The J segment lost 4 bases and the V segment lost 2 bases, leaving 4 bases of the junction unmatched. Per the germline V gene, CDR1 is MDHEN and CDR2 is SYDVKM. The CDR3 runs 14 residues. The CDR3 protein is CASSLGDRLYEQYF. The DNA for the CDR3 is TGTGCCAGCAGTTTAGGGGACAGGCTTTACGAGCAGTACTTC.

This clonotype is medium-sized. The rearrangement joins TRBV4-1 to TRBJ1-2, with D unclear. V was clipped by 0 bases and J by 2 bases, with 10 bases between them. This CDR3 spans 15 amino acids. Germline V CDR1 and CDR2: MGHRA, YSYEKL. The CDR3 reads CASSQEGSSNYGYTF. CDR3 DNA: TGCGCCAGCAGCCAAGAAGGGAGTTCAAACTATGGCTACACCTTC.

This clonotype counts as medium-sized (0.01 to 0.1%). V and J are TRBV4-3 and TRBJ1-6; a weak D match, TRBD1 (6 bases). The CDR3 sequence is 14 residues long. V lost 0 bases and J 7 bases, leaving 7 bases between the germline ends. CDR1 and CDR2 (germline): LGHNA, YSLEER. CDR3 sequence: CASSQEGANSPLHF. DNA of the CDR3: TGCGCCAGCAGCCAAGAGGGGGCGAATTCACCCCTCCACTTT.

This clonotype was recorded at least ten times. J is TRBJ2-1 and V is TRBV5-4, with TRBD1 as a possible D gene (6 bases). Trimming pared 4 bases from V and 2 bases from J, leaving 16 bases between. Germline CDR1 is SGHNT and CDR2 is YYREEE (reference sequence). This CDR3 comprises 16 residues. CDR3 bases: TGTGCCAGCAGCGCGGCCTGGGACACAGCCTACAATGAGCAGTTCTTC. Its protein is CASSAAWDTAYNEQFF.

This clonotype was seen many times. J is TRBJ2-5 and V is TRBV7-2, with D perhaps given as TRBD1 or TRBD2 (5 bases each). Per the germline V gene, CDR1 is SGHTA and CDR2 is FQGNSA. This CDR3 has 14 amino acids. V was trimmed by 4 bases and J by 6 bases, leaving 15 bases between them. This chain's CDR3 is CASSSGPTVKTQYF. The CDR3 nucleotides read TGTGCCAGCAGCTCGGGACCGACGGTGAAGACCCAGTACTTC.

V usage is TRBV19 and J usage is TRBJ1-5; no definite D call. The CDR3 contains 16 residues. Germline-derived CDR1 and CDR2 are LNHDA and SQIVND (reference sequence). Trimming pared 7 bases from V and 0 bases from J, leaving 16 bases between. CDR3 bases: TGTGCCAGTACACGGAAGGGAGACTATAGCAATCAGCCCCAGCATTTT. It specifies CASTRKGDYSNQPQHF. The entire variable domain, with the rest obtained from reference TRBV19 and TRBJ1-5, is as follows: DGGITQSPKYLFRKEGQNVTLSCEQNLNHDAMYWYRQDPGQGLRLIYYSQIVNDFQKGDIAEGYSVSREKKESFPLTVTSAQKNPTAFYLCASTRKGDYSNQPQHFGDGTRLSIL.

This clonotype came up a few times. The chain recombines TRBV27 with TRBJ1-6; D gene ambiguous. CDR1 and CDR2 from the germline V gene are MNHEY and SMNVEV (reference sequence). The V end lost 7 bases, the J end lost 9 bases, and 16 bases lay between the germline ends. This CDR3 has 14 residues. The CDR3 DNA reads TGTGCCAGCAATCCCCAGGCGGGTGGTTCACCCCTCCACTTT. It yields the protein CASNPQAGGSPLHF.

In its sample, this clonotype was seen many times. The V call is TRBV6-6, the J call TRBJ1-1, with D uncertain. Trimming took off 6 bases at V and 1 base at J, with 12 bases between the two ends. CDR1 is MNHNY and CDR2 is SVGAGI in the germline V gene (reference sequence). There are 14 residues in the CDR3. Written as DNA, the CDR3 is TGTGCCAGCAGAAACCGTGGTTCGAACACTGAAGCTTTCTTT. Translating it yields CASRNRGSNTEAFF.

This clonotype was recorded at least ten times. The rearrangement uses TRBV7-8 and TRBJ2-3; TRBD2 matches 12 bases. Germline V gene sequence: CDR1 SGHVS, CDR2 FQNEAQ. This CDR3 is 16 amino acids long. The V gene end was trimmed by 11 bases and the J gene end by 6 bases; junction bases not matched to a gene: 15. The CDR3 loop reads CAASEVLLAGGDTQYF. In DNA, the CDR3 is TGTGCCGCCAGTGAAGTTCTACTAGCGGGGGGTGATACGCAGTATTTT.

In its sample, this clonotype is medium-sized (0.01 to 0.1%). This sequence joins TRBV6-4 and TRBJ2-3; D not resolved. V was cut by 1 base and J by 3 bases, with 8 bases left in between. The CDR3 is made up of 14 amino acids. CDR1 and CDR2 (germline): MRHNA, SNTAGT. The DNA for the CDR3 is TGTGCCAGCAGTGACTTTATGGGTACAGATACGCAGTATTTT. Residues: CASSDFMGTDTQYF.

This clonotype was picked up many times. V usage is TRBV15 and J usage is TRBJ2-3; D uncertain. The CDR3 is 14 residues long. V lost 0 bases and J lost 5, with 9 bases in between. CDR1 is LNHNV, CDR2 YYDKDF, per germline (reference sequence). CDR3 DNA: TGTGCCACCAGCAGAGAAGGCGGAATAGATACGCAGTATTTT. This codes for CATSREGGIDTQYF.